Listed below are T cell receptor beta chains from one sample, sequenced in a study of blood T cell repertoires in COVID-19. TCRdb's table, derived via immunoSEQ multiplex PCR, lists solely in-frame clones and lacks some. The table shows 270,000 or so clones, with around nine tenths occurring only once. The material sequenced was PBMCs or T cells enriched from blood (not recorded which). The receptors derive from a woman between 18 and 29 years old who had recovered from COVID-19. Both conserved end residues are part of each CDR3. The D gene is left open where the match is weak. Size is omitted from some rows. Given values are once, few, many or a class for expanded clones.

j_gene: TRBJ2-3
v_gene: TRBV28
abundance: NA
d_gene: TRBD2
CDR3nt: TGTGCCAGCAGTCTCGCCCGACTAGCGGAGTACACAGATACGCAGTATTTT
CDR3aa: CASSLARLAEYTDTQYF

j_gene: TRBJ2-2
v_gene: TRBV5-1
abundance: NA
d_gene: TRBD2
CDR3nt: TGCGCCAGCTCCGTAGCGGGAGGGCCTGCCGGGGAGCTGTTTTTT
CDR3aa: CASSVAGGPAGELFF

j_gene: TRBJ1-4
v_gene: TRBV9
abundance: NA
d_gene: NA
CDR3nt: TGTGCCAGCAGCGTAGGCGGGGGGACTAATGAAAAACTGTTTTTT
CDR3aa: CASSVGGGTNEKLFF

j_gene: TRBJ2-2
v_gene: TRBV6-4
abundance: NA
d_gene: NA
CDR3nt: TGTGCCAGCTCGGACAACCCGAACACCGGGGAGCTGTTTTTT
CDR3aa: CASSDNPNTGELFF

j_gene: TRBJ1-2
v_gene: TRBV19
abundance: NA
d_gene: NA
CDR3nt: TGTGCCAGTAGTCGTCGGAGCAGGGGCTGGGATGGCTACACCTTC
CDR3aa: CASSRRSRGWDGYTF

j_gene: TRBJ1-1
v_gene: TRBV9
abundance: NA
d_gene: TRBD1
CDR3nt: TGTGCCAGCAGCGTAGTCCCAATTGGGGGACAGCAAGCTTTCTTT
CDR3aa: CASSVVPIGGQQAFF

j_gene: TRBJ2-1
v_gene: TRBV5-4
abundance: NA
d_gene: NA
CDR3nt: TGTGCCAGCAGCTCGAGGGGGGGTGAGCAGTTCTTC
CDR3aa: CASSSRGGEQFF

j_gene: TRBJ2-1
v_gene: TRBV5-1
abundance: NA
d_gene: TRBD2
CDR3nt: TGCGCCAGCACCCTCGGGACTAGCGCCTTGAGCTCCTACAATGAGCAGTTCTTC
CDR3aa: CASTLGTSALSSYNEQFF

j_gene: TRBJ2-1
v_gene: TRBV19
abundance: few
d_gene: TRBD1
CDR3nt: TGTGCCAGTAGGTCCGGGACAGGTCCGCGGGATGAGCAGTTCTTC
CDR3aa: CASRSGTGPRDEQFF

j_gene: TRBJ2-1
v_gene: TRBV14
abundance: NA
d_gene: TRBD2
CDR3nt: TGTGCCAGCAGCCAAGATATAGCGGGGTACAATGAGCAGTTCTTC
CDR3aa: CASSQDIAGYNEQFF

j_gene: TRBJ2-3
v_gene: TRBV18
abundance: NA
d_gene: NA
CDR3nt: TGTGCCAGCTCACCCAATTGGGGGGGCCGGAGCACAGATACGCAGTATTTT
CDR3aa: CASSPNWGGRSTDTQYF

j_gene: TRBJ2-7
v_gene: TRBV29-1
abundance: once
d_gene: NA
CDR3nt: TGCAGCGTTGGAGGGGGAGCAACAGGGAGCTCCTACGAGCAGTACTTC
CDR3aa: CSVGGGATGSSYEQYF

j_gene: TRBJ1-4
v_gene: TRBV7-9
abundance: NA
d_gene: NA
CDR3nt: TGTGCCAGCAGCTTAGCGCGGGGGCCCCCAACTAATGAAAAACTGTTTTTT
CDR3aa: CASSLARGPPTNEKLFF

j_gene: TRBJ1-5
v_gene: TRBV28
abundance: NA
d_gene: TRBD1
CDR3nt: TGTGCCAGCAGAAAGTTTCGACAGGGGAATCAGCCCCAGCATTTT
CDR3aa: CASRKFRQGNQPQHF

j_gene: TRBJ1-2
v_gene: TRBV15
abundance: NA
d_gene: NA
CDR3nt: TGTGCCACCTACGACGGACTTAACTATGGCTACACCTTC
CDR3aa: CATYDGLNYGYTF

j_gene: TRBJ1-1
v_gene: TRBV10-2
abundance: NA
d_gene: NA
CDR3nt: TGCGCCAGCAGTGATTGGGAGTCGGTCACTGAAGCTTTCTTT
CDR3aa: CASSDWESVTEAFF

j_gene: TRBJ1-1
v_gene: TRBV6-6
abundance: NA
d_gene: TRBD1
CDR3nt: TGTGCCAGCAGTTATGACAGGGGTGAAGCTTTCTTT
CDR3aa: CASSYDRGEAFF

j_gene: TRBJ1-2
v_gene: TRBV4-3
abundance: NA
d_gene: TRBD1
CDR3nt: TGCGCCAGCAGCCGCGCCGGACAGGGAAACTATGGCTACACCTTC
CDR3aa: CASSRAGQGNYGYTF

j_gene: TRBJ1-1
v_gene: TRBV30
abundance: NA
d_gene: NA
CDR3nt: TGTGCCTGGAGTGTAGGGGGGGCGAGCACTGAAGCTTTCTTT
CDR3aa: CAWSVGGASTEAFF

j_gene: TRBJ2-3
v_gene: TRBV11-1
abundance: NA
d_gene: NA
CDR3nt: TGTGCCAGCAGCTTGTCAGGGCAAAGCACAGATACGCAGTATTTT
CDR3aa: CASSLSGQSTDTQYF

j_gene: TRBJ2-1
v_gene: TRBV4-3
abundance: once
d_gene: NA
CDR3nt: TGCGCCAGCAGCCACTACCTAGCGTCCTACAATGAGCAGTTCTTC
CDR3aa: CASSHYLASYNEQFF

j_gene: TRBJ2-3
v_gene: TRBV5-1
abundance: NA
d_gene: TRBD2
CDR3nt: TGCGCCAGCAGCCCGGGACTAGCCCCAGATACGCAGTATTTT
CDR3aa: CASSPGLAPDTQYF

j_gene: TRBJ1-5
v_gene: TRBV28
abundance: once
d_gene: NA
CDR3nt: TGTGCCAGCAGTACTGCCCCTTTCAACCTCCATCAGCCCCAGCATTTT
CDR3aa: CASSTAPFNLHQPQHF

j_gene: TRBJ2-3
v_gene: TRBV5-1
abundance: NA
d_gene: TRBD2
CDR3nt: TGCGCCAGCAGCTTTACCCCCCGGACTAGCGGCAGCACAGATACGCAGTATTTT
CDR3aa: CASSFTPRTSGSTDTQYF

j_gene: TRBJ2-1
v_gene: TRBV12-5
abundance: NA
d_gene: TRBD2
CDR3nt: TGTGCTAGTGGTCTCGGGACTAGCGTAAATGAGCAGTTCTTC
CDR3aa: CASGLGTSVNEQFF

j_gene: TRBJ2-7
v_gene: TRBV6-1
abundance: NA
d_gene: NA
CDR3nt: TGTGCCAGCAGTGACGAGGGCTACGAGCAGTACTTC
CDR3aa: CASSDEGYEQYF

j_gene: TRBJ2-7
v_gene: TRBV27
abundance: NA
d_gene: TRBD1
CDR3nt: TGTGCCAGCCATGACAGGGGTGGACCTGAGCAGTACTTC
CDR3aa: CASHDRGGPEQYF

j_gene: TRBJ1-1
v_gene: TRBV30
abundance: NA
d_gene: NA
CDR3nt: TGTGCCTGGAGTTCGGCAGGGCGGAACACTGAAGCTTTCTTT
CDR3aa: CAWSSAGRNTEAFF

j_gene: TRBJ1-2
v_gene: TRBV27
abundance: NA
d_gene: TRBD1
CDR3nt: TGTGCCAGCAGTTTCCTCGGACAGGGGGCGCTTAGCTACACCTTC
CDR3aa: CASSFLGQGALSYTF

j_gene: TRBJ1-1
v_gene: TRBV7-2
abundance: NA
d_gene: TRBD1
CDR3nt: TGTGCCAGCAGCGAACGACAGGGTGGGATTGATGGCACTTCTGAAGCTTTCTTT
CDR3aa: CASSERQGGIDGTSEAFF

j_gene: TRBJ1-5
v_gene: TRBV29-1
abundance: once
d_gene: TRBD1
CDR3nt: TGCAGCGTTGGGGCGACAGGGGCTAATCAGCCCCAGCATTTT
CDR3aa: CSVGATGANQPQHF

j_gene: TRBJ2-7
v_gene: TRBV7-9
abundance: many
d_gene: TRBD1
CDR3nt: TGTGCCAGCAGCCCGGGACAGGTTGCCTACGAGCAGTACTTC
CDR3aa: CASSPGQVAYEQYF

j_gene: TRBJ2-2
v_gene: TRBV3-1/TRBV3-2
abundance: NA
d_gene: TRBD2
CDR3nt: TGTGCCAGCAGCTGGGAGGGGTACACCGGGGAGCTGTTTTTT
CDR3aa: CASSWEGYTGELFF

j_gene: TRBJ1-3
v_gene: TRBV5-6
abundance: NA
d_gene: NA
CDR3nt: TGTGCCAGCAGCTTGGCCTCACAGCAATACTCTGGAAACACCATATATTTT
CDR3aa: CASSLASQQYSGNTIYF

j_gene: TRBJ1-1
v_gene: TRBV12-3/TRBV12-4
abundance: NA
d_gene: NA
CDR3nt: TGTGCCAGCAGTTCATCAGGCTACACTGAAGCTTTCTTT
CDR3aa: CASSSSGYTEAFF

j_gene: TRBJ2-7
v_gene: TRBV2
abundance: NA
d_gene: NA
CDR3nt: TGTGCCAGCAGTGAAGGAGACAGGAGCTCCTACGAGCAGTACTTC
CDR3aa: CASSEGDRSSYEQYF

j_gene: TRBJ1-1
v_gene: TRBV14
abundance: NA
d_gene: NA
CDR3nt: TGTGCCAGCAGCCAAGATGAACAGGGTTGGGGGAACACTGAAGCTTTCTTT
CDR3aa: CASSQDEQGWGNTEAFF

j_gene: TRBJ1-6
v_gene: TRBV5-6
abundance: once
d_gene: NA
CDR3nt: TGTGCCAGCAGTGGACAGCCTAATTCACCCCTCCACTTT
CDR3aa: CASSGQPNSPLHF

j_gene: TRBJ2-7
v_gene: TRBV27
abundance: NA
d_gene: NA
CDR3nt: TGTGCCAGCAGTTCCGGACAGTCCTACGAGCAGTACTTC
CDR3aa: CASSSGQSYEQYF

j_gene: TRBJ2-1
v_gene: TRBV24-1
abundance: NA
d_gene: TRBD1
CDR3nt: TGTGCCACCAGGGGACGGGACAGCTACAATGAGCAGTTCTTC
CDR3aa: CATRGRDSYNEQFF

j_gene: TRBJ2-7
v_gene: TRBV5-1
abundance: NA
d_gene: TRBD2
CDR3nt: TGCGCCAGCAGTCCGGGACTAGCGTTCTACGAGCAGTACTTC
CDR3aa: CASSPGLAFYEQYF

j_gene: TRBJ2-6
v_gene: TRBV19
abundance: NA
d_gene: NA
CDR3nt: TGTGCCAGTAGTATCCTTGCAGGGCGGCCTGGGGCCAACGTCCTGACTTTC
CDR3aa: CASSILAGRPGANVLTF

j_gene: TRBJ2-3
v_gene: TRBV15
abundance: NA
d_gene: TRBD2
CDR3nt: TGTGCCACCAGAGGGGCGATTCTTGGCGGGAGCGCAGATACGCAGTATTTT
CDR3aa: CATRGAILGGSADTQYF

j_gene: TRBJ1-3
v_gene: TRBV28
abundance: NA
d_gene: NA
CDR3nt: TGTGCCAGCAGTTTTGGCCAGGGGAGCGGAAACACCATATATTTT
CDR3aa: CASSFGQGSGNTIYF

j_gene: TRBJ2-7
v_gene: TRBV5-4
abundance: NA
d_gene: TRBD2
CDR3nt: TGTGCCAGCAGCCCACCGTTACTAGCGGGAGGGCCGGGGTACGAGCAGTACTTC
CDR3aa: CASSPPLLAGGPGYEQYF

j_gene: TRBJ1-2
v_gene: TRBV6-5
abundance: NA
d_gene: NA
CDR3nt: TGTGCCAGCAGTTACTCGATACGGACAACTATCTATGGCTACACCTTC
CDR3aa: CASSYSIRTTIYGYTF

j_gene: TRBJ2-1
v_gene: TRBV7-7
abundance: NA
d_gene: TRBD1
CDR3nt: TGTGCCAGCAGCCTAACCGGGACAGCGTCCTACAATGAGCAGTTCTTC
CDR3aa: CASSLTGTASYNEQFF

j_gene: TRBJ1-1
v_gene: TRBV7-9
abundance: NA
d_gene: TRBD1
CDR3nt: TGTGCCAGCAGGAGGTCGGCAGGGGGGCTCCTGGGTACGAACACTGAAGCTTTCTTT
CDR3aa: CASRRSAGGLLGTNTEAFF

j_gene: TRBJ1-2
v_gene: TRBV4-1
abundance: NA
d_gene: TRBD1
CDR3nt: TGCGCCAGCAGCCCGGGGACAGGGAGCTATGGCTACACCTTC
CDR3aa: CASSPGTGSYGYTF

j_gene: TRBJ1-1
v_gene: TRBV19
abundance: NA
d_gene: NA
CDR3nt: TGTGCCAGTAGTATTGAATTGGTAGAGAACACTGAAGCTTTCTTT
CDR3aa: CASSIELVENTEAFF

j_gene: TRBJ1-2
v_gene: TRBV5-4
abundance: NA
d_gene: NA
CDR3nt: TGTGCCAGCAGCCCGGAGAGAGGAACCTATGGCTACACCTTC
CDR3aa: CASSPERGTYGYTF

j_gene: TRBJ2-7
v_gene: TRBV18
abundance: NA
d_gene: TRBD1
CDR3nt: TGTGCCAGCTCACTACGGACAGGGACGAACCTATACGAGCAGTACTTC
CDR3aa: CASSLRTGTNLYEQYF

j_gene: TRBJ2-3
v_gene: TRBV28
abundance: NA
d_gene: TRBD2
CDR3nt: TGTGCCAGCAGTCCAAGCGGGAGTTCGACAGATACGCAGTATTTT
CDR3aa: CASSPSGSSTDTQYF